The 27 T cell receptor beta chains reported below all come from one sample, sequenced in a study of cytomegalovirus exposure and HLA in healthy donors. The PCR was carried out with 60 Vbeta primers and 13 Jbeta primers. Data came from immunoSEQ multiplex PCR; TCRdb stores just in-frame clones and leaves some out. The sample consists of 95,000 to 100,000 clones, more than 80% of them appearing once. The material sequenced was PBMCs. Receptor source: a man aged 25-40 years in good health and CMV-seronegative.

The gene calls are TRBV11-2 and TRBJ1-5; D perhaps matches TRBD1 (5 bases). The germline CDR1 and CDR2 sequences are SGHAT and FQNNGV. The V end was cut by 5 bases, the J end by 1 base, with 12 bases between. This CDR3 comprises 15 residues. CDR3 DNA: TGTGCCAGCAGCCTCCGTGGGGGGAGCAATCAGCCCCAGCATTTT. Translated, it gives CASSLRGGSNQPQHF.

This clone was recorded only once. The chain carries TRBV28 and TRBJ2-5, with 9 positions matching TRBD1. CDR1 and CDR2 from the germline V gene are MDHEN and SYDVKM. The V segment lost 6 bases and the J segment 6 bases; nucleotides outside the gene matches: 5. The CDR3 sequence is 13 residues long. CDR3 region: CASSRQGVKTQYF. The CDR3 coding sequence is TGTGCCAGCAGCCGACAGGGGGTGAAGACCCAGTACTTC.

The J gene is TRBJ2-7, the V gene TRBV6-5, with 13 bases identical to TRBD2. V trimming: 6 bases; J trimming: 3 bases; junction bases outside the gene matches: 5. The germline V gene encodes CDR1 MNHEY and CDR2 SVGAGI. CDR3 length equals 15 residues. The CDR3 loop is CASSRGTSGDYEQYF. CDR3 DNA sequence: TGTGCCAGCAGCCGCGGGACTAGCGGGGACTACGAGCAGTACTTC.

The V gene is TRBV7-2, the J gene TRBJ1-5; D is undetermined. The CDR3 totals 13 residues. Between the trimmed V and J ends, which lost 5 bases and 1 base, there was a span of 6 bases. The germline gives CDR1 SGHTA, CDR2 FQGNSA. The CDR3 loop is CASSAESNQPQHF. The CDR3 region has the DNA TGTGCCAGCAGCGCAGAAAGCAATCAGCCCCAGCATTTT.

This chain's CDR3 is CASSYGGLRSYNEQFF. CDR3 bases: TGTGCCAGCAGTTACGGCGGGTTGAGATCCTACAATGAGCAGTTCTTC. The genes are TRBV6-5 and TRBJ2-1, with D possibly being TRBD2 (5 bases). The CDR3 runs to 16 residues. The germline V and J ends were trimmed by 2 bases and 1 base, with 12 bases remaining between them. Germline V gene data show CDR1 as MNHEY and CDR2 as SVGAGI.

J is TRBJ2-2 and V is TRBV6-1; D not resolved. In germline, CDR1 is MNHNS, CDR2 SASEGT. The ends were cut back, 4 bases at V and 4 bases at J, with 7 bases in the middle. There are 13 residues in the CDR3. The CDR3 DNA is TGTGCCAGCAGTGGGTCCGGCACCGGGGAGCTGTTTTTT. It codes for CASSGSGTGELFF.

This clone has only one observation. J is TRBJ2-1 and V is TRBV5-6; D is possibly TRBD1 (5 bases). V was trimmed by 0 bases and J by 7 bases, leaving 14 bases between them. Per germline, CDR1 SGHDT and CDR2 YYEEEE. The CDR3 has 15 amino acids. CDR3 coding DNA: TGTGCCAGCAGCTTGGATAACAGGAATATTAATGAGCAGTTCTTC. It encodes CASSLDNRNINEQFF.

The chain has TRBV27 and TRBJ2-7; weak D call: TRBD2 (6 bases). V lost 5 bases to trimming and J lost 0 bases, with 14 bases between them. The CDR3 contains 15 residues. Germline CDR1 is MNHEY and CDR2 is SMNVEV (reference sequence). DNA for the CDR3: TGTGCCAGCAGTCTTACCTACGGGAGCTCCTACGAGCAGTACTTC. Its translation is CASSLTYGSSYEQYF.

This chain uses TRBV19 with TRBJ1-2; unclear D gene. Germline values: CDR1 LNHDA, CDR2 SQIVND (reference sequence). V dropped 5 bases and J dropped 4 bases, with 17 bases sitting between them. The CDR3 sequence is 15 residues long. The CDR3 reads CASSPSLGSGYGYTF. CDR3 DNA: TGTGCCAGTAGTCCCTCCCTCGGGTCTGGCTATGGCTACACCTTC.

V and J are TRBV19 and TRBJ2-1; the D gene is possibly TRBD2 (6 bases). This CDR3 has 12 residues. From germline, CDR1 is LNHDA and CDR2 SQIVND (reference sequence). V lost 7 bases, J lost 10 bases, and 14 bases lay in between. The CDR3 protein is CASIGGTYEQFF. In DNA, the CDR3 is TGTGCCAGTATTGGCGGGACGTACGAGCAGTTCTTC.

The chain has TRBV7-2 and TRBJ2-7; 10 bases are shared with TRBD1. The junction had 4 bases not matched to a gene; V was cut back by 1 base and J by 4 bases. The CDR3 has 15 residues. Looked up from germline, CDR1 is SGHTA and CDR2 is FQGNSA. CDR3 DNA: TGTGCCAGCAGCTTAGGGACAGGGGGGATGTACGAGCAGTACTTC. Protein: CASSLGTGGMYEQYF. The full variable domain, with the rest looked up from reference TRBV7-2 and TRBJ2-7, is GAGVSQSPSNKVTEKGKDVELRCDPISGHTALYWYRQSLGQGLEFLIYFQGNSAPDKSGLPSDRFSAERTGGSVSTLTIQRTQQEDSAVYLCASSLGTGGMYEQYFGPGTRLTVT.

The gene calls are TRBV5-1 and TRBJ2-6; 12 bases align to TRBD1. The CDR3 covers 15 residues. Germline CDR1 SGHRS, CDR2 YFSETQ. V gave up 5 bases and J gave up 11 bases; unmatched junction bases: 8. CDR3 protein: CASRSGTGGPDVLTF. For the CDR3, the DNA is TGCGCCAGCAGGTCCGGGACAGGGGGCCCGGACGTCCTGACTTTC.

The chain uses TRBV7-9 and TRBJ1-3; TRBD1 matches at 7 bases. The V and J ends lost 5 bases and 4 bases, in that order; junction bases with no gene match: 5. The CDR3 runs to 14 residues. Germline CDR1 reads SEHNR; CDR2 reads FQNEAQ (reference sequence). CDR3 sequence (DNA): TGTGCCAGCAGCAGACAGGGACGCGGAAACACCATATATTTT. Its translation is CASSRQGRGNTIYF.

This clone was seen a single time. The V call is TRBV9, the J call TRBJ2-7, with 11 bases lining up with TRBD1. Per the germline V gene, CDR1 is SGDLS and CDR2 is YYNGEE. This CDR3 is 15 amino acids long. V lost 4 bases, J lost 5 bases, and 8 bases stayed unmatched. CDR3 protein: CASSPRTGQGDEQYF. CDR3 in DNA: TGTGCCAGCAGCCCACGAACGGGACAGGGGGACGAGCAGTACTTC.

This rearrangement joins TRBV27 to TRBJ2-6; D possibly corresponds to TRBD2 (6 bases). V shed 8 bases and J shed 11 bases, with 13 bases lying between them. CDR3 length: 12 residues. Germline CDR1 is MNHEY and CDR2 is SMNVEV (reference sequence). In DNA, the CDR3 is TGTGCCAGCGGAGGGTATGGCTACGTCCTGACTTTC. Encoded protein: CASGGYGYVLTF.

The rearrangement joins TRBV6-5 to TRBJ2-1, with TRBD2 as a possible D gene (5 bases). The CDR3 loop spans 13 amino acids. V was clipped by 0 bases and J by 12 bases, with 12 bases between them. Germline values: CDR1 MNHEY, CDR2 SVGAGI. Here the CDR3 reads CASSYSDSAVQFF. The CDR3 DNA is TGTGCCAGCAGTTACTCGGACTCAGCGGTGCAGTTCTTC.

This sequence joins TRBV11-2 and TRBJ1-1; 8 bases match TRBD1. V shed 5 bases and J 3 bases; nucleotides not matched to a gene: 5. The CDR3 sequence is 14 residues long. Looked up from germline, CDR1 is SGHAT and CDR2 is FQNNGV. CDR3 region: CASSAGGKDTEAFF. CDR3 DNA: TGTGCCAGCAGCGCAGGGGGCAAGGACACTGAAGCTTTCTTT.

This sequence joins TRBV12-5 and TRBJ2-5; D not resolved. The length of the CDR3 is 13 residues. Germline values: CDR1 LGHNT, CDR2 FRNRAP. The V gene lost 3 bases and the J gene lost 4 bases, with 9 bases spanning the gap. The CDR3 DNA is TGTGCTAGTGGTTTTTCGGGTCCAGAGACCCAGTACTTC. Encoded protein: CASGFSGPETQYF.

The rearrangement joins TRBV5-4 to TRBJ1-1; tentative D call: TRBD1 (6 bases). This CDR3 is 15 amino acids long. Germline assignment: CDR1 SGHNT and CDR2 YYREEE (reference sequence). V was trimmed by 4 bases and J by 0 bases, leaving 13 bases between them. This chain's CDR3 is CASSPTGHVNTEAFF. The CDR3, as DNA: TGTGCCAGCAGCCCGACAGGCCACGTGAACACTGAAGCTTTCTTT. Filled out from reference TRBV5-4 and TRBJ1-1, the complete variable domain reads ETGVTQSPTHLIKTRGQQVTLRCSSQSGHNTVSWYQQALGQGPQFIFQYYREEENGRGNFPPRFSGLQFPNYSSELNVNALELDDSALYLCASSPTGHVNTEAFFGQGTRLTVV.

The chain uses TRBV2 and TRBJ1-2, with D uncertain. CDR1 SNHLY and CDR2 FYNNEI come from the germline V gene. Trimming pared 5 bases from V and 0 bases from J, leaving 22 bases between. The CDR3 covers 18 residues. CDR3 amino acids: CASSPLFRSTTANYGYTF. The CDR3 DNA sequence: TGTGCCAGCAGTCCTTTGTTTCGCTCCACCACAGCTAACTATGGCTACACCTTC.

This rearrangement joins TRBV5-1 to TRBJ2-5, with 11 positions matching TRBD1. The junction had 2 bases not matched to a gene; V was cut back by 0 bases and J by 4 bases. Germline CDR1 reads SGHRS; CDR2 reads YFSETQ. The CDR3 spans 15 residues. In DNA form, the CDR3 reads TGCGCCAGCAGCTTGGGGACAGGGGGCTTAGAGACCCAGTACTTC. Amino acid sequence: CASSLGTGGLETQYF.

V gene TRBV11-1 combines with J gene TRBJ1-5; possibly TRBD1 for D (5 bases). Germline V gene data show CDR1 as SGHAT and CDR2 as FQDESV (reference sequence). The CDR3 spans 14 residues. Trimming took off 0 bases at V and 6 bases at J, with 9 bases between the two ends. The CDR3 sequence is CASSLAGGGQPQHF. Here the CDR3 DNA reads TGTGCCAGCAGCTTAGCCGGGGGAGGTCAGCCCCAGCATTTT.

The chain carries TRBV11-2 and TRBJ2-1; D is perhaps TRBD2 (6 bases). The CDR3 is 13 amino acids. Germline CDR1 reads SGHAT; CDR2 reads FQNNGV. V was trimmed by 1 base and J by 6 bases, leaving 7 bases between them. CDR3 sequence reads: CASSLVGGNEQFF. The DNA of the CDR3 is TGTGCCAGCAGCTTAGTGGGGGGCAATGAGCAGTTCTTC. Using reference TRBV11-2 and TRBJ2-1 for the parts outside the CDR3, the full variable domain is EAGVAQSPRYKIIEKRQSVAFWCNPISGHATLYWYQQILGQGPKLLIQFQNNGVVDDSQLPKDRFSAERLKGVDSTLKIQPAKLEDSAVYLCASSLVGGNEQFFGPGTRLTVL.

The chain has TRBV9 and TRBJ2-3; 7 bases are a match to TRBD1. Trimming took 7 bases from V and 0 from J; bases not matched to a gene: 5. Germline loops: CDR1 SGDLS, CDR2 YYNGEE. The CDR3 is made up of 14 amino acids. In DNA, the CDR3 is TGTGCCAGCTCCCAGGGGGTGAGCACAGATACGCAGTATTTT. Translation: CASSQGVSTDTQYF.

This clone has more than one count but fewer than ten. The chain recombines TRBV27 with TRBJ1-2, with a weak D call TRBD1 (5 bases). This CDR3 has 14 amino acids. V gave up 5 bases and J gave up 0 bases, with 10 bases separating them. The germline V gene encodes CDR1 MNHEY and CDR2 SMNVEV (reference sequence). DNA of the CDR3: TGTGCCAGCAGTATGACAGTTACTAACTATGGCTACACCTTC. As protein: CASSMTVTNYGYTF.

The chain uses TRBV28 and TRBJ2-1, with D tentatively TRBD2 (6 bases). With 3 bases removed from V and 4 bases from J, the gap between germline ends came to 16 bases. Germline V gene sequence: CDR1 MDHEN, CDR2 SYDVKM. The CDR3 has 16 amino acids. CDR3 residues: CASSFGGGAEYNEQFF. CDR3 bases: TGTGCCAGCAGTTTTGGGGGAGGAGCGGAATACAATGAGCAGTTCTTC.

The chain is built from TRBV27 and TRBJ1-5, with unresolved D. The CDR3 has 14 residues. V lost 5 bases to trimming and J lost 3 bases, with 11 bases between them. Germline CDR1 is MNHEY and CDR2 is SMNVEV (reference sequence). The CDR3 nucleotides read TGTGCCAGCAGTCCGTTAGAAGCCAATCAGCCCCAGCATTTT. Translation: CASSPLEANQPQHF.